This TCR beta chain was profiled in a study of blood T cell repertoires in COVID-19. About the study: Researchers got acute and convalescent COVID-19 samples from the United States, Italy and Spain. The cDNA or gDNA used as material had been derived from T cells, B-cell-depleted T cells, or PBMCs.

Here immunoSEQ multiplex PCR was the method, and the copy in TCRdb shows in-frame clones only, minus some. The sample includes around 140,000 clones, less than 90% seen only once; the top ten take 8% to 9%. While infection was still active, Seattle patients were enrolled and then followed longitudinally. The CDR3 contains 15 residues. The V end was cut by 6 bases, the J end by 0 bases, with 12 bases between. Germline-derived CDR1 and CDR2 are WNHNN and SYGVQD (reference sequence). This TCR derives from a man aged 25 to 40 with COVID-19, enrolled during active disease. Material: peripheral blood. The rearrangement uses TRBV10-1 and TRBJ1-3; D perhaps matches TRBD1 (5 bases). CDR3 sequence reads: CASRPGLNSGNTIYF. The CDR3 coding sequence is TGCGCCAGCAGACCGGGACTCAACTCTGGAAACACCATATATTTT.